These 28 T cell receptor beta chains originate from one sample sequenced in a study of radiation and T cells in renal cell carcinoma. Regarding time point: blood 4 weeks post-SBRT, at nephrectomy. Treatment of the sample: 15 Gy SBRT to primary tumor, nephrectomy 4 weeks later. TCRdb's copy holds only in-frame clones and misses some; the assay was immunoSEQ multiplex PCR. The sample has about 78,000 clones; approximately 90% are singletons. The specimen was blood, collected from a patient whose treatment included radiotherapy and nephrectomy. The receptors were sampled from a woman in her 70s with renal cell carcinoma.

The V call is TRBV7-3, the J call TRBJ2-1; D is undetermined. The germline V and J ends were trimmed by 0 bases and 0 bases, with 9 bases remaining between them. The CDR3 is 16 amino acids. Per the germline V gene, CDR1 is SGHTA and CDR2 is FQGTGA. CDR3 sequence: CASSLTWTGSYNEQFF. CDR3 nucleotides: TGTGCCAGCAGCTTAACGTGGACGGGCTCCTACAATGAGCAGTTCTTC. Full variable domain (outside the CDR3, taken from reference TRBV7-3 and TRBJ2-1): GAGVSQTPSNKVTEKGKYVELRCDPISGHTALYWYRQSLGQGPEFLIYFQGTGAADDSGLPNDRFFAVRPEGSVSTLKIQRTERGDSAVYLCASSLTWTGSYNEQFFGPGTRLTVL.

V and J are TRBV7-8 and TRBJ1-5, with no clear D. The CDR3 is 12 residues long. The V end lost 2 bases, the J end lost 7 bases, and 6 bases lay between the germline ends. CDR1 and CDR2 from the germline V gene are SGHVS and FQNEAQ. CDR3: CASSLRKQPQHF. Written as DNA, the CDR3 is TGTGCCAGCAGCTTACGGAAACAGCCCCAGCATTTT.

This chain connects TRBV5-1 to TRBJ2-7; D possibly corresponds to TRBD2 (6 bases). V lost 0 bases and J 2 bases, leaving 9 bases between the germline ends. This CDR3 comprises 14 residues. Germline V gives CDR1 SGHRS, CDR2 YFSETQ. In nucleotides, the CDR3 is TGCGCCAGCAGCTTGGTCGGGGGAACCTACGAGCAGTACTTC. Translated: CASSLVGGTYEQYF.

The rearrangement uses TRBV5-1 and TRBJ1-2; D uncertain. Germline CDR1 reads SGHRS; CDR2 reads YFSETQ. The CDR3 sequence is 14 residues long. The ends were cut back, 1 base at V and 0 bases at J, with 7 bases in the middle. CDR3 sequence reads: CASSLQAPNYGYTF. CDR3 in DNA: TGCGCCAGCAGCTTGCAGGCCCCTAACTATGGCTACACCTTC.

This clone was seen only a few times. The junction shows a germline mismatch at one end, possibly a read error. V gene TRBV29-1 combines with J gene TRBJ1-2; 8 nucleotides agree with TRBD1. Germline V lookup: CDR1 SQVTM, CDR2 ANQGSEA. The CDR3 contains 12 residues. CDR3 residues: CSVAIGGTGGAF. The CDR3 bases are TGCAGCGTTGCAATTGGGGGGACAGGCGGCGCCTTC.

The chain carries TRBV27 and TRBJ2-7; D is ambiguous. V lost 5 bases to trimming and J lost 4 bases, with 21 bases between them. CDR1 is MNHEY and CDR2 is SMNVEV in the germline V gene (reference sequence). The CDR3 contains 16 residues. The CDR3 nucleotides are TGTGCCAGCAGTCGACTGCTCGGCGGAAGGCCATACGAGCAGTACTTC. This sequence encodes CASSRLLGGRPYEQYF.

The chain recombines TRBV6-4 with TRBJ2-5; possibly TRBD1 or TRBD2 for D (5 bases each). Trimming took off 4 bases at V and 5 bases at J, with 11 bases between the two ends. Germline loops: CDR1 MRHNA, CDR2 SNTAGT. The CDR3 length is 13 residues. CDR3 protein: CASSGNGGETQYF. In DNA form, the CDR3 reads TGTGCCAGCAGTGGCAATGGGGGTGAGACCCAGTACTTC.

The chain joins TRBV4-3 to TRBJ2-7; D is possibly TRBD2 (6 bases). CDR3 length equals 15 residues. Trimming took off 0 bases at V and 2 bases at J, with 11 bases between the two ends. Germline loops: CDR1 LGHNA, CDR2 YSLEER. Written as DNA, the CDR3 is TGCGCCAGCAGCCAAGATCTGGGGGGAACCTACGAGCAGTACTTC. Translating it yields CASSQDLGGTYEQYF.

V is TRBV7-6 and J is TRBJ1-3; D uncertain. V shed 3 bases and J shed 0 bases, with 9 bases lying between them. Germline lookup yields CDR1 SGHVS and CDR2 FNYEAQ. The CDR3 contains 15 residues. CDR3 sequence reads: CASSFGRISGNTIYF. Here the CDR3 DNA reads TGTGCCAGCAGCTTTGGCAGGATCTCTGGAAACACCATATATTTT.

The rearrangement links TRBV2 to TRBJ1-5, with a possible D match to TRBD1 (5 bases). Deletions cut 4 bases from V and 7 bases from J, with 11 bases between. This CDR3 contains 13 residues. Germline V gene data show CDR1 as SNHLY and CDR2 as FYNNEI. The CDR3 DNA sequence: TGTGCCAGCAGTGGGGGGTCGGGACAGCCCCAGCATTTT. Translation gives CASSGGSGQPQHF.

V usage is TRBV18 and J usage is TRBJ1-2; no reliable D call. V shed 4 bases and J shed 7 bases, with 10 bases lying between them. The CDR3 contains 12 residues. CDR1 is KGHSH and CDR2 is LQKENI in the germline V gene. As DNA, the CDR3 is TGTGCCAGCTCACTGTCCGGAGTTGGCTACACCTTC. Protein product: CASSLSGVGYTF. Variable domain in full (rest from reference TRBV18 and TRBJ1-2): NAGVMQNPRHLVRRRGQEARLRCSPMKGHSHVYWYRQLPEEGLKFMVYLQKENIIDESGMPKERFSAEFPKEGPSILRIQQVVRGDSAAYFCASSLSGVGYTFGSGTRLTVV.

This sequence joins TRBV7-2 and TRBJ1-2, with unresolved D. Per germline, CDR1 SGHTA and CDR2 FQGNSA. The CDR3 totals 15 residues. The V and J ends lost 0 bases and 4 bases respectively, with 12 bases between them. The CDR3 DNA reads TGTGCCAGCAGCTTAGCGCAGTCCAGTTTCTATGGCTACACCTTC. This encodes CASSLAQSSFYGYTF.

This clone was found a few times. The chain couples TRBV30 to TRBJ1-1; D is possibly TRBD1 (5 bases). The V and J ends lost 2 bases and 3 bases respectively, with 25 bases between them. The V gene's germline CDR1 is GTSNPN and CDR2 SVGIG (reference sequence). CDR3 size: 18 residues. This CDR3 is CAWSLGEAGFYSHTEAFF. In DNA form, the CDR3 reads TGTGCCTGGAGTCTAGGGGAGGCAGGGTTCTACTCCCACACTGAAGCTTTCTTT.

There are a few counts of this clone. This chain links TRBV5-1 with TRBJ1-1; D is uncertain. The CDR3 loop spans 14 amino acids. Germline V gene data show CDR1 as SGHRS and CDR2 as YFSETQ. Trimming left V 0 bases short and J 4 bases short, with 10 bases between. The CDR3 protein is CASSLARFGTEAFF. For the CDR3, the DNA is TGCGCCAGCAGCTTGGCAAGATTTGGCACTGAAGCTTTCTTT.

This rearrangement joins TRBV6-1 to TRBJ1-2; weak D call: TRBD1 (6 bases). Deletions cut 5 bases from V and 8 bases from J, with 12 bases between. The CDR3 consists of 12 residues. Looked up from germline, CDR1 is MNHNS and CDR2 is SASEGT. CDR3 nucleotides: TGTGCCAGCAGTCGCGGGGACATAGGCTACACCTTC. Its protein product is CASSRGDIGYTF.

The gene calls are TRBV27 and TRBJ1-2; maybe TRBD1 (6 bases). CDR1 and CDR2 (germline): MNHEY, SMNVEV (reference sequence). CDR3 length: 15 amino acids. V lost 8 bases and J lost 3, with 19 bases in between. As DNA, the CDR3 is TGTGCCAGCGCGCCCCACCCAAGGGGGGACTATGGCTACACCTTC. It translates to CASAPHPRGDYGYTF.

This clone was observed a few times. The rearrangement joins TRBV6-5 to TRBJ1-1; D remains ambiguous. V was shortened by 5 bases and J by 11 bases, with 18 bases between the two germline ends. The CDR3 has 13 amino acids. Germline lookup yields CDR1 MNHEY and CDR2 SVGAGI. The CDR3 here is CASSPPSAREAFF. The CDR3, as DNA: TGTGCCAGCAGTCCCCCGAGTGCGAGGGAGGCTTTCTTT.

The rearrangement uses TRBV5-1 and TRBJ1-6; TRBD1 agrees at 7 bases. Unmatched junction bases numbered 10, after V lost 0 bases and J lost 7 bases. Germline lookup yields CDR1 SGHRS and CDR2 YFSETQ. The CDR3 sequence is 17 residues long. CDR3 sequence (DNA): TGCGCCAGCAGCTTGGGGAGAAACAGGGGTCACAATTCACCCCTCCACTTT. Translating gives CASSLGRNRGHNSPLHF. Complete variable domain (other parts from reference TRBV5-1 and TRBJ1-6): KAGVTQTPRYLIKTRGQQVTLSCSPISGHRSVSWYQQTPGQGLQFLFEYFSETQRNKGNFPGRFSGRQFSNSRSEMNVSTLELGDSALYLCASSLGRNRGHNSPLHFGNGTRLTVT.

The chain employs TRBV9 and TRBJ2-2; no definite D call. CDR1 SGDLS and CDR2 YYNGEE come from the germline V gene. Trimming pared 1 base from V and 6 bases from J, leaving 7 bases between. The length of the CDR3 is 13 residues. The CDR3 loop is CASSVIGPGELFF. In nucleotides, the CDR3 is TGTGCCAGCAGCGTAATAGGGCCCGGGGAGCTGTTTTTT. The complete variable domain, with remaining parts taken from reference TRBV9 and TRBJ2-2, reads DSGVTQTPKHLITATGQRVTLRCSPRSGDLSVYWYQQSLDQGLQFLIQYYNGEERAKGNILERFSAQQFPDLHSELNLSSLELGDSALYFCASSVIGPGELFFGEGSRLTVL.

The gene calls are TRBV5-1 and TRBJ2-7, with 9 bases lining up with TRBD1. J was trimmed by 5 bases and V by 4 bases; bases with no gene match: 10. This CDR3 region has 15 residues. Germline loops: CDR1 SGHRS, CDR2 YFSETQ. DNA of the CDR3: TGCGCCAGCAGCCGTACACAGGGGGCCAAAAACGAGCAGTACTTC. It translates to CASSRTQGAKNEQYF.

The chain combines TRBV27 with TRBJ1-2; 9 positions agree with TRBD1. This CDR3 comprises 15 residues. The junction had 6 bases not matched to a gene; V was cut back by 6 bases and J by 1 base. In germline, CDR1 is MNHEY, CDR2 SMNVEV (reference sequence). The CDR3 loop is CASRYRGRSNYGYTF. Here the CDR3 DNA reads TGTGCCAGCAGGTACAGGGGGCGAAGTAACTATGGCTACACCTTC.

The V call is TRBV10-2, the J call TRBJ2-7, with 8 bases matching TRBD1. The length of the CDR3 is 16 residues. Germline V gene sequence: CDR1 WSHSY, CDR2 SAAADI. The J segment lost 3 bases and the V segment lost 4 bases, leaving 11 bases of the junction unmatched. The CDR3 sequence is CASSGSGQGKYYEQYF. For the CDR3, the DNA is TGCGCCAGCAGTGGATCCGGACAGGGCAAGTACTACGAGCAGTACTTC.

The chain combines TRBV29-1 with TRBJ2-7; 7 bases agree with TRBD1. The CDR3 length is 12 residues. Germline V gives CDR1 SQVTM, CDR2 ANQGSEA. Losses at the gene ends were 7 bases for V and 2 bases for J; bases not matched to a gene: 5. The CDR3 reads CSAQTGTYEQYF. In DNA, the CDR3 is TGCAGCGCCCAGACAGGGACCTACGAGCAGTACTTC.

V is TRBV30 and J is TRBJ2-2, with 7 bases aligning to TRBD2. The V segment lost 4 bases and the J segment 6 bases; nucleotides outside the gene matches: 8. The length of the CDR3 is 14 residues. In germline, CDR1 is GTSNPN, CDR2 SVGIG (reference sequence). DNA of the CDR3: TGTGCCTGGACCCCTCGGGGGGTCGCCGGGGAGCTGTTTTTT. It codes for CAWTPRGVAGELFF.

The chain uses TRBV2 and TRBJ2-7, with D hard to call. Germline assignment: CDR1 SNHLY and CDR2 FYNNEI. The CDR3 spans 12 residues. With 6 bases removed from V and 2 bases from J, the gap between germline ends came to 8 bases. This CDR3 is CASSTGPYEQYF. CDR3 nucleotide sequence: TGTGCCAGCAGCACGGGCCCCTACGAGCAGTACTTC.

The rearrangement links TRBV7-3 to TRBJ2-3, with TRBD2 identical over 7 bases. The J segment lost 1 base and the V segment lost 1 base, leaving 11 bases of the junction unmatched. The CDR3 runs 18 residues. Per germline, CDR1 SGHTA and CDR2 FQGTGA. The CDR3 nucleotides read TGTGCCAGCAGCTTAAAGGTCCCCGCTAGCGGTGGCACAGATACGCAGTATTTT. Translated: CASSLKVPASGGTDTQYF.

V is TRBV7-2 and J is TRBJ2-7, with D tentatively TRBD2 (5 bases). CDR3 length: 12 residues. V was pared by 5 bases and J by 3 bases, with 8 bases between. Germline loops: CDR1 SGHTA, CDR2 FQGNSA. CDR3 DNA: TGTGCCAGCAGCGTCAGCGGCTACGAGCAGTACTTC. It yields the protein CASSVSGYEQYF.

The V and J genes are TRBV5-1 and TRBJ1-2; a possible D gene is TRBD1 (5 bases). CDR1 and CDR2 (germline): SGHRS, YFSETQ. The ends were cut back, 3 bases at V and 4 bases at J, with 13 bases in the middle. The CDR3 runs 14 residues. The CDR3 coding sequence is TGCGCCAGCAGCTACGAGGGGTCCTTCTATGGCTACACCTTC. Residues: CASSYEGSFYGYTF.